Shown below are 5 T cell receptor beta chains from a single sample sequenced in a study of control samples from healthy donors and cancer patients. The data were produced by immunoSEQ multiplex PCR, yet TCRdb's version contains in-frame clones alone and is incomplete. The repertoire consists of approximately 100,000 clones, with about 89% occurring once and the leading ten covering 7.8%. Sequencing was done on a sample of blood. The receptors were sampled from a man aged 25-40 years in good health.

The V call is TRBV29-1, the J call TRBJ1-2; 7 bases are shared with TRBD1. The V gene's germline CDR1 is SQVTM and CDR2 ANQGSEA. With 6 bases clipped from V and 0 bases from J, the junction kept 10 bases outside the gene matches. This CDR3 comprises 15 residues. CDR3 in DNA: TGCAGCGTCACAAACGTCCAGGGGGCTAACTATGGCTACACCTTC. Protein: CSVTNVQGANYGYTF.

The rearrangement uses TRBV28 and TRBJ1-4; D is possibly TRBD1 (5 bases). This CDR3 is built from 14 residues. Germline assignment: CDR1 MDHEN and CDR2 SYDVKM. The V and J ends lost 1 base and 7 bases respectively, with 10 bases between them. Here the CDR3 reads CASSLLGAPEKLFF. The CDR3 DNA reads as TGTGCCAGCAGTTTATTAGGGGCCCCTGAAAAACTGTTTTTT.

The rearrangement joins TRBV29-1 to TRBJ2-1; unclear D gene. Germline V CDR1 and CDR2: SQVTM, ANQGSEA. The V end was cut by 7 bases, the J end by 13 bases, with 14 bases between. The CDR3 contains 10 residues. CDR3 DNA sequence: TGCAGCGCGGGCCCAGGTCGACAGTTCTTC. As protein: CSAGPGRQFF.

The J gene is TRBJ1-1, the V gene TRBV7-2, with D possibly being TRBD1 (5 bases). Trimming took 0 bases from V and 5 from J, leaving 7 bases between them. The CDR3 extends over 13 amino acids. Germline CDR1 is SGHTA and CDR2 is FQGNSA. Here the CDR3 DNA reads TGTGCCAGCAGCTTAGCAGGGGTGACTGAAGCTTTCTTT. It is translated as CASSLAGVTEAFF.

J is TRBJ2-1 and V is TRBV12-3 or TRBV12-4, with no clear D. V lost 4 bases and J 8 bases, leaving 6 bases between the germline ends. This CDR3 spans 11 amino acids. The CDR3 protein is CASSSRYEQFF. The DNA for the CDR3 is TGTGCCAGCAGTTCTCGGTATGAGCAGTTCTTC.